This TCR beta chain was captured in a study of blood T cell repertoires in COVID-19 (dated by TCRdb to the early 2020s). Study-level background: Collaborator samples came from the United States, Italy and Spain and covered acute and convalescent phases of COVID-19. The material from the prospective study consisted of cDNA or gDNA derived from T cells, B-cell-depleted T cells, or PBMCs. The dataset comprised deeply sampled blood TCRbeta repertoires from subjects exposed to, actively infected with, or recovered from COVID-19. The repertoires were released in a freely available public database meant as a resource for research on the immune response to SARS-CoV-2. The samples were drawn from two sources: the first 160 participants of the ongoing ImmuneRACE study, and 950 to 1,500 subjects contributed by 6 global collaborators. The sample metadata nearly always contained a de-identified subject ID, COVID-19 status, age in years and sex. Where available, HLA class I and class II types were taken from metadata supplied by the sample provider and were not determined by assay-based typing.

Whole blood was collected in K2EDTA tubes by collaborating institutions according to the institutions' own protocols. For TCRbeta analysis, collaborators shipped samples as frozen whole blood, isolated PBMCs, or DNA extracted from either of those sample types. Notes on this clone: This receptor's antigen is unknown. No base quality values were provided; no much bigger clone lies one nucleotide off.

Beyond this particular receptor, the publication reports: Clinical and demographic metadata were provided uncurated, with the amount varying by source and participant.

The CDR3 contains 12 residues, cysteine and valine counted. Only the CDR3 portion is preserved as DNA: 36 bases, with reading frame beginning at the first base. The germline V gene yields SGHAT for CDR1 and FQNNGV for CDR2. V is cut by 3 bases and J by 4 bases, and the space between the germline ends is 7 bases. The immunoSEQ Assay, a bias-controlled multiplex PCR, was used to amplify TCRbeta CDR3 regions from genomic DNA. The study's processing was this. The number of nucleated cells in each sample was estimated by amplification of reference gene primers within the assay. Sequence reads were collapsed and filtered to measure the absolute abundance of every unique TCRbeta CDR3 rearrangement. For each sample, productive Simpson clonality was calculated by taking the square root of Simpson's diversity index across productive rearrangements. Here the immuneACCESS table is served through TCRdb, limited to in-frame sequences with V and J called. Missing clones are a known gap in these copies; in checked studies unresolved V genes cover under half, and the rest lacks a known reason. V and J calls and clone size are those listed in that table; D and trimming were worked out from the DNA. The sample data list over 100,000 clones, and about four fifths of these were observed just once. The ten largest clones capture about 5% of the sample.

The specimen was peripheral blood. In this chain, TRBV11-2 is recombined with TRBJ2-7; perhaps TRBD2 is the D gene, with 5 bases matching. The origin of this receptor is a woman in her 70s with acute or convalescent COVID-19. The DNA sequence follows: TGTGCCAGCAGCTTTTGGAGGTACGAGCAGTACGTC. Its product reads: CASSFWRYEQYV.